Detailed here is one T cell receptor (beta chain). What antigen it recognizes has not been identified. The sample holds no much larger clone one base away, and base qualities are not on file. This record comes from a study of T cell changes during pregnancy in multiple sclerosis (dated by TCRdb to about 2019). Regarding the study in general: In women with multiple sclerosis, the researchers looked at how the T cell repertoire shifted as pregnancy progressed.

The library was obtained by the immunoSEQ multiplex PCR assay. The table comes from immuneACCESS by way of TCRdb, which keeps in-frame sequences with V and J called. Part of the clones is missing from these tables; in studies checked, under half for an unresolved V gene and the rest for unknown reasons. The sample contains roughly 8,000 clones, 80% to 90% of them found a single time. Roughly 5.5% of the sample comes from the top ten. The cysteine opens and the phenylalanine closes a CDR3 of 15 amino acids. Only the CDR3 DNA stays, 45 bases, in frame from base 1. Trimming removed 0 bases from V and 3 bases from J, leaving 13 bases between the germline ends. CDR1 SGDLS and CDR2 YYNGEE are derived from the germline V gene.

The sequence links TRBV9 to TRBJ2-7; TRBD2 might be the D gene, on 5 matching bases. The sequence came from a female donor in good health, enrolled as a control in a pregnancy study. The specimen comprised CD8+ T cells from peripheral blood mononuclear cells, sampled in the first trimester of pregnancy. The CDR3 loop reads CASSVALGIVYEQYF. The sequence in DNA is TGTGCCAGCAGCGTAGCACTAGGCATTGTCTACGAGCAGTACTTC.